This TCR beta chain was observed in a study of shared clonotypes between healthy human individuals. The study's findings and limits: Clonotype sharing among the donors was expected to vary with sequencing depth. Rarefaction gave evidence that sorted-subset sequencing remained incomplete despite large depth. Sampling used blood alone; tissue repertoires probably differ.

There are 14 residues in the CDR3. The germline CDR1 and CDR2 sequences are MDHEN and SYDVKM. V was pared by 4 bases and J by 0 bases, with 7 bases between. In the case of this clone: Antigen: not known.

TCRdb's copy holds only in-frame clones and misses some; the assay was immunoSEQ multiplex PCR. The sample has under 1,900,000 clones, approximately 98.5% seen once; the top ten hold over 0.3%. The TCR was taken from a man aged 25-45 years in good health. The source material was naive CD4+ T cells sorted from blood. As to subset: CD45RA+ positively selected. The V and J genes are TRBV28 and TRBJ1-3, with D unclear. CDR3 in amino acids: CASSYTVSGNTIYF. In DNA form, the CDR3 reads TGTGCCAGCAGTTATACAGTCTCTGGAAACACCATATATTTT.